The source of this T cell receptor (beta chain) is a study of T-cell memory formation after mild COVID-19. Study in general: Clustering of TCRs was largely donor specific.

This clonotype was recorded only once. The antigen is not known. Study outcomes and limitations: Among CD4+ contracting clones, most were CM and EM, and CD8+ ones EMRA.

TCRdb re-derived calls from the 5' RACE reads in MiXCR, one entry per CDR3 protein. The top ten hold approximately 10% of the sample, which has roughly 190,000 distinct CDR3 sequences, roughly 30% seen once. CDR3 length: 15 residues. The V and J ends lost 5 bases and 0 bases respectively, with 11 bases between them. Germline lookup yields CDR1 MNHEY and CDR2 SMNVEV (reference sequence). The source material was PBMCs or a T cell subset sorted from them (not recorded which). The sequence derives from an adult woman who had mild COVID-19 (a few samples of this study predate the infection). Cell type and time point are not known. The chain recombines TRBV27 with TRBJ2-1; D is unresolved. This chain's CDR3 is CASSPLLHSYNEQFF. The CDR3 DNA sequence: TGTGCCAGCAGTCCTCTTCTACACTCCTACAATGAGCAGTTCTTC.